The subject of this entry is one T cell receptor (beta chain). The specificity of this receptor is unknown. No much larger clone is present one base from it, and per-base qualities are unavailable. Library creation used the immunoSEQ multiplex PCR assay. The clones in this table, taken by TCRdb from immuneACCESS, are in-frame only. Not every clone is retained; where verified, under half of the shortfall comes from an unresolved V gene, and the cause of the rest is unknown. The sample profile shows about 78,000 clones; 85% to 90% of them were found once. The ten largest clonotypes hold around 0.87% of the sample. The study tested focal radiation therapy combined with CTLA-4 blockade (ipilimumab) in patients with chemo-refractory metastatic non-small-cell lung cancer. This record belongs to a study of radiotherapy plus CTLA-4 blockade in lung cancer (dated by TCRdb to 2017 to 2018). Broadly, across the study: Among the enrolled patients, approximately 17% had an objective response, and 31% reached disease control. On the study overall, not on this receptor specifically: Increased serum interferon-beta after radiation, together with early dynamic changes in blood T cell clones, were reported to be the strongest predictors of response. After treatment with radiotherapy and ipilimumab, TCR clones that originated in tumors expanded in peripheral blood.

V is cut back by 5 bases and J by 3 bases, with 7 bases in the junction unmatched. The CDR1 and CDR2 encoded by the germline V gene are SGHRS and YFSETQ. The CDR3 measures 15 amino acids from cysteine to phenylalanine. The retained sequence is limited to the CDR3, 45 bases, with the frame set at the first base. The receptor was derived from a human donor with non-small cell lung cancer who had stable disease on radiotherapy plus ipilimumab. The material sequenced was peripheral blood, taken from a patient treated with radiotherapy plus ipilimumab. The sequence links TRBV5-1 to TRBJ2-1; 8 central nucleotides agree with TRBD2. The sequenced DNA: TGCGCCAGCAGAGCGTCGGCGGGGGGCTACAATGAGCAGTTCTTC. Its coded protein is CASRASAGGYNEQFF.